The next 16 T cell receptor beta chains were all read from a single sample in a study of T-cell memory formation after mild COVID-19. TCRdb re-called the 5' RACE reads through MiXCR, storing one row per CDR3 protein. Here the sample spans over 300,000 distinct CDR3 sequences, more than 20% being singletons. Sample: PBMCs or a T cell subset sorted from them (not recorded which). Receptors originate from a man younger than 35 who had mild COVID-19 (a few samples of this study predate the infection). Cell type and time point are not known.

Written as DNA, the CDR3 is TGTGCCAGCAGCCCCCCGCTCTCCTACGAGCAGTACTTC. Amino acid sequence: CASSPPLSYEQYF. The chain recombines TRBV11-2 with TRBJ2-7; D ambiguous. The germline V gene has CDR1 SGHAT and CDR2 FQNNGV. CDR3 length: 13 residues. Trimming removed 5 bases from V and 0 bases from J, with 8 bases in between.

V and J are TRBV10-2 and TRBJ1-1, with TRBD1 as a possible D gene (6 bases). This CDR3 spans 16 amino acids. In germline, CDR1 is WSHSY, CDR2 SAAADI. Trimming cost V 6 bases and J 1 base, with 18 bases left between them. This CDR3 reads CASSLTQGSQNTEAFF. In DNA form, the CDR3 reads TGCGCCAGCAGCTTAACTCAGGGGTCACAGAACACTGAAGCTTTCTTT.

This clonotype was detected many times. The chain links TRBV5-1 to TRBJ1-1, with D hard to call. The CDR3 loop spans 12 amino acids. Trimming pared 4 bases from V and 8 bases from J, leaving 12 bases between. Germline CDR1 and CDR2: SGHRS and YFSETQ. CDR3 amino acids: CASSPGGREAFF. In DNA form, the CDR3 reads TGCGCCAGCAGCCCAGGAGGGAGGGAAGCTTTCTTT.

J is TRBJ2-7 and V is TRBV7-9, with 8 bases lining up with TRBD1. This CDR3 is built from 14 residues. CDR1 and CDR2 (germline): SEHNR, FQNEAQ (reference sequence). Trimming cost V 6 bases and J 4 bases; bases outside gene matches: 8. The CDR3 region has the DNA TGTGCCAGCAGTCAACCGGACAGGGAATACGAGCAGTACTTC. Protein product: CASSQPDREYEQYF.

The chain combines TRBV21-1 with TRBJ2-5; the DNA was not used to check the table's D call, TRBD1. TRBV21-1 is a listed pseudogene. There are 12 residues in the CDR3. CDR3 in DNA: TGTAAAACGTGGGCAGGGGGTGAGACCCAGTACTTC. Its protein is CKTWAGGETQYF.

The genes are TRBV20-1 and TRBJ2-5; D perhaps matches TRBD2 (6 bases). CDR1 DFQATT and CDR2 SNEGSKA come from the germline V gene (reference sequence). The V end lost 2 bases, the J end lost 2 bases, and 12 bases lay between the germline ends. CDR3 length equals 14 residues. The CDR3 region is CSARLLREQETQYF. The CDR3, as DNA: TGCAGTGCTAGACTTCTCCGGGAGCAAGAGACCCAGTACTTC.

This clonotype showed up just a few times. The V gene is TRBV5-1, the J gene TRBJ2-7; 11 positions match TRBD2. The CDR3 spans 15 residues. Per germline, CDR1 SGHRS and CDR2 YFSETQ. Losses at the gene ends were 0 bases for V and 5 bases for J; bases not matched to a gene: 4. CDR3 residues: CASSLGLAGINEQYV. The CDR3, as DNA: TGCGCCAGCAGCTTGGGACTAGCGGGGATCAACGAGCAGTACGTC.

This chain connects TRBV4-1 to TRBJ2-1; D is ambiguous. CDR3 length: 15 residues. Trimming took off 0 bases at V and 9 bases at J, with 15 bases between the two ends. CDR1 is MGHRA, CDR2 YSYEKL, per germline. DNA of the CDR3: TGCGCCAGCAGCCAAGACTCCTTTCCGGGTCCTGAGCAGTTCTTC. It encodes CASSQDSFPGPEQFF.

The rearrangement links TRBV5-1 to TRBJ1-1; the D is unclear. CDR1 is SGHRS and CDR2 is YFSETQ in the germline V gene. Trimming cost V 4 bases and J 3 bases, with 10 bases left between them. The CDR3 extends over 13 amino acids. The CDR3 loop reads CASSPTEYTEAFF. Here the CDR3 DNA reads TGCGCCAGCAGCCCTACAGAGTACACTGAAGCTTTCTTT.

About this clonotype: The junction shows a germline mismatch at one end, possibly a read error. CDR3 nucleotides: TGTGCCAGCAGTAACTCGGCGCCTGAGACAGGGGGCGTGAGCTACACCTTC. This gives the protein CASSNSAPETGGVSYTF. The V gene is TRBV6-5, the J gene TRBJ1-2; 10 positions match TRBD1. This CDR3 region has 17 residues. The germline V gene has CDR1 MNHEY and CDR2 SVGAGI.

This sequence joins TRBV20-1 and TRBJ1-1; 7 nucleotides align to TRBD1. Germline CDR1 reads DFQATT; CDR2 reads SNEGSKA (reference sequence). CDR3 length equals 14 residues. The trim removed 7 bases at V and 0 bases at J, leaving 8 bases unmatched. The CDR3 spells CSVPRGGLNTEAFF. The CDR3, as DNA: TGCAGTGTCCCCAGGGGGGGTCTGAACACTGAAGCTTTCTTT.

The V and J genes are TRBV5-4 and TRBJ1-1; D gene ambiguous. Germline values: CDR1 SGHNT, CDR2 YYREEE (reference sequence). The CDR3 loop spans 13 amino acids. V lost 4 bases and J lost 2, with 9 bases in between. CDR3 loop: CASSPTDNTEAFF. The CDR3 DNA sequence: TGTGCCAGCAGCCCGACCGATAACACTGAAGCTTTCTTT.

The chain carries TRBV6-2 or TRBV6-3 and TRBJ1-1; unclear D gene. The CDR3 spans 14 residues. The germline gives CDR1 MNHEY, CDR2 SVGEGT. Trimming left V 5 bases short and J 0 bases short, with 10 bases between. CDR3 coding DNA: TGTGCCAGCAGTCCACTAGGACTGAACACTGAAGCTTTCTTT. As protein: CASSPLGLNTEAFF.

This rearrangement joins TRBV4-1 to TRBJ1-5; no firm D call. The CDR3 extends over 13 amino acids. The germline V gene has CDR1 MGHRA and CDR2 YSYEKL. Between the trimmed V and J ends, which lost 5 bases and 7 bases, there was a span of 12 bases. The CDR3 region is CASSKSAGQPQHF. In DNA form, the CDR3 reads TGCGCCAGCAGCAAAAGTGCGGGGCAGCCCCAGCATTTT.

This clonotype has just a few counts. The genes are TRBV3-1 and TRBJ2-3; D is ambiguous. The CDR3 contains 14 residues. The germline CDR1 and CDR2 sequences are LGHDT and YNNKEL (reference sequence). V was clipped by 7 bases and J by 1 base, with 12 bases between them. CDR3 coding DNA: TGTGCCAGCATAAGCAGTGAAGGCACAGATACGCAGTATTTT. Amino acids: CASISSEGTDTQYF.

This clonotype appeared a few times. The chain is built from TRBV7-8 and TRBJ2-3; perhaps TRBD2 as D (6 bases). Germline V lookup: CDR1 SGHVS, CDR2 FQNEAQ. The CDR3 totals 15 residues. The ends were cut back, 7 bases at V and 6 bases at J, with 20 bases in the middle. In nucleotides, the CDR3 is TGTGCCAGCACCTTGGACTATAGATACATTGATACGCAGTATTTT. Its translation is CASTLDYRYIDTQYF.